One sample yielded the 24 T cell receptor beta chains listed below, sequenced in a study of blood T cell repertoires in COVID-19. Here immunoSEQ multiplex PCR was the method, and the copy in TCRdb shows in-frame clones only, minus some. Of approximately 230,000 clones in the sample, 87% were seen once. The sample was peripheral blood. The receptors stem from a man younger than 35 with active or convalescent COVID-19.

This clone was seen a single time. J is TRBJ2-1 and V is TRBV24-1, with TRBD2 as a possible D gene (5 bases). V was trimmed by 6 bases and J by 3 bases, leaving 23 bases between them. The V gene's germline CDR1 is KGHDR and CDR2 SFDVKD. This CDR3 is 18 amino acids long. This chain's CDR3 is CATSNSAQSRSGYNEQFF. The CDR3 DNA sequence: TGTGCCACCAGTAACTCCGCCCAATCTCGAAGCGGCTACAATGAGCAGTTCTTC.

This rearrangement joins TRBV5-1 to TRBJ1-5; 9 nucleotides match TRBD1. The germline V gene has CDR1 SGHRS and CDR2 YFSETQ. The CDR3 covers 15 residues. V gave up 4 bases and J gave up 5 bases; unmatched junction bases: 7. In DNA, the CDR3 is TGCGCCAGCAGCCTTGGGACAGGGCCTCATCAGCCCCAGCATTTT. Protein sequence: CASSLGTGPHQPQHF.

This clone occurred once. The J gene is TRBJ1-3, the V gene TRBV18; 10 bases line up with TRBD1. The CDR3 covers 15 residues. Germline lookup yields CDR1 KGHSH and CDR2 LQKENI. Germline trimming cut 6 bases from V and 3 bases from J; bases unmatched to any gene: 5. The CDR3 reads CASSLDRGLGNTIYF. The CDR3 DNA reads TGTGCCAGCTCGCTCGACAGGGGGCTTGGAAACACCATATATTTT.

This clone was detected only a few times. The rearrangement uses TRBV9 and TRBJ1-2; perhaps TRBD1 as D (6 bases). V lost 0 bases, J lost 8 bases, and 17 bases lay in between. The germline V gene has CDR1 SGDLS and CDR2 YYNGEE. The CDR3 loop spans 15 amino acids. CDR3: CASSVAGARGFGYTF. CDR3 nucleotide sequence: TGTGCCAGCAGCGTAGCCGGGGCGAGGGGGTTCGGCTACACCTTC. Using reference TRBV9 and TRBJ1-2 for the parts outside the CDR3, the full variable domain is DSGVTQTPKHLITATGQRVTLRCSPRSGDLSVYWYQQSLDQGLQFLIQYYNGEERAKGNILERFSAQQFPDLHSELNLSSLELGDSALYFCASSVAGARGFGYTFGSGTRLTVV.

The chain uses TRBV28 and TRBJ2-3; TRBD1 aligns across 7 bases. Germline lookup yields CDR1 MDHEN and CDR2 SYDVKM. The CDR3 has 14 amino acids. V lost 4 bases and J lost 2; bases outside the gene matches: 3. The CDR3 bases are TGTGCCAGCAGTTCCGACAGGGCCACAGATACGCAGTATTTT. Translating gives CASSSDRATDTQYF.

The genes are TRBV5-1 and TRBJ1-6, with D tentatively TRBD1 (5 bases). This CDR3 has 13 amino acids. Germline CDR1 SGHRS, CDR2 YFSETQ. The V and J ends lost 7 bases and 5 bases respectively, with 10 bases between them. CDR3 in DNA: TGCGCCAGCCGTCAGGGTAATAATTCACCCCTCCACTTT. Its translation is CASRQGNNSPLHF.

This sequence joins TRBV5-1 and TRBJ1-3; 8 bases map to TRBD1. Looked up from germline, CDR1 is SGHRS and CDR2 is YFSETQ. The junction had 7 bases not matched to a gene; V was cut back by 3 bases and J by 8 bases. The CDR3 is made up of 14 amino acids. The CDR3 coding sequence is TGCGCCAGCAGCTCCATGACAGGGGCAGACACCATATATTTT. It specifies CASSSMTGADTIYF.

This chain connects TRBV27 to TRBJ2-7, with 10 bases aligning to TRBD1. V lost 3 bases to trimming and J lost 2 bases; unmatched junction nucleotides: 1. The CDR3 totals 14 residues. Germline CDR1 MNHEY, CDR2 SMNVEV (reference sequence). CDR3 in amino acids: CASSFGTGAYEQYF. In DNA form, the CDR3 reads TGTGCCAGCAGTTTCGGGACAGGGGCCTACGAGCAGTACTTC.

The chain employs TRBV19 and TRBJ2-2; 9 positions agree with TRBD1. The CDR3 has 21 residues. V trimming: 4 bases; J trimming: 6 bases; junction bases outside the gene matches: 24. Germline V CDR1 and CDR2: LNHDA, SQIVND (reference sequence). CDR3 region: CASSTLVVQPAGTGSPGELFF. The CDR3 DNA follows: TGTGCCAGTAGTACGCTTGTGGTGCAGCCGGCCGGGACAGGGAGTCCCGGGGAGCTGTTTTTT.

CDR3 sequence reads: CASLERGDQPQHF. CDR3 DNA sequence: TGTGCCAGCCTCGAGCGGGGGGATCAGCCCCAGCATTTT. The rearrangement links TRBV2 to TRBJ1-5, with a tentative D call TRBD1 (5 bases). With 8 bases removed from V and 5 bases from J, the gap between germline ends came to 13 bases. This CDR3 spans 13 amino acids. The germline gives CDR1 SNHLY, CDR2 FYNNEI.

The gene calls are TRBV5-8 and TRBJ2-2; a weak D match, TRBD1 (5 bases). The CDR3 extends over 18 amino acids. Looked up from germline, CDR1 is SGHTS and CDR2 is YDEGEE. V gave up 4 bases and J gave up 0 bases, with 19 bases separating them. The CDR3 reads CASSPLLGVNANTGELFF. CDR3 nucleotide sequence: TGTGCCAGCAGCCCTTTATTAGGGGTGAACGCGAACACCGGGGAGCTGTTTTTT.

This clone was seen just once. This chain uses TRBV5-1 with TRBJ1-2; no clear D gene. The CDR3 is 13 residues long. CDR1 is SGHRS, CDR2 YFSETQ, per germline. The V gene lost 1 base and the J gene lost 2 bases, with 6 bases spanning the gap. The DNA for the CDR3 is TGCGCCAGCAGCTTGTCGGGGAACTATGGCTACACCTTC. Translation gives CASSLSGNYGYTF.

The chain links TRBV29-1 to TRBJ1-1; D gene uncertain. The CDR3 length is 13 residues. Germline V gene data show CDR1 as SQVTM and CDR2 as ANQGSEA. The V and J ends lost 3 bases and 4 bases respectively, with 12 bases between them. DNA of the CDR3: TGCAGCGTTGATATCTGGTCGCGCACTGAAGCTTTCTTT. Residues: CSVDIWSRTEAFF. Based on the CDR3 plus reference TRBV29-1 and TRBJ1-1, the full variable domain is SAVISQKPSRDICQRGTSLTIQCQVDSQVTMMFWYRQQPGQSLTLIATANQGSEATYESGFVIDKFPISRPNLTFSTLTVSNMSPEDSSIYLCSVDIWSRTEAFFGQGTRLTVV.

This rearrangement joins TRBV27 to TRBJ1-6, with no clear D. Trimming removed 5 bases from V and 10 bases from J, with 21 bases in between. Germline CDR1 is MNHEY and CDR2 is SMNVEV (reference sequence). This CDR3 comprises 16 residues. The CDR3 sequence is CASSRTPGSTLSPLHF. DNA of the CDR3: TGTGCCAGCAGTCGAACGCCCGGGTCAACTCTCTCACCCCTCCACTTT.

The rearrangement links TRBV10-3 to TRBJ1-5; D is unresolved. Trimming cost V 2 bases and J 3 bases, with 5 bases left between them. The CDR3 spans 13 residues. The germline V gene encodes CDR1 ENHRY and CDR2 SYGVKD. CDR3 in DNA: TGTGCCATCAGTGAGGCAGACAATCAGCCCCAGCATTTT. It codes for CAISEADNQPQHF.

This clone occurred once. The V call is TRBV5-1, the J call TRBJ2-6; D is undetermined. In germline, CDR1 is SGHRS, CDR2 YFSETQ. This CDR3 is 13 amino acids long. V dropped 7 bases and J dropped 4 bases, with 9 bases sitting between them. The CDR3 loop reads CASGNQGANVLTF. The DNA of the CDR3 is TGCGCCAGCGGTAATCAGGGGGCCAACGTCCTGACTTTC.

The chain is built from TRBV27 and TRBJ2-5; 13 bases match TRBD2. The CDR3 contains 15 residues. V lost 6 bases, J lost 3 bases, and 4 bases stayed unmatched. Germline lookup yields CDR1 MNHEY and CDR2 SMNVEV (reference sequence). CDR3 DNA: TGTGCCAGCAGGGCCGGGACTAGCGGGGAAGAGACCCAGTACTTC. Translated, it gives CASRAGTSGEETQYF.

The chain combines TRBV7-8 with TRBJ1-6; D ambiguous. The CDR3 has 16 residues. The germline V gene has CDR1 SGHVS and CDR2 FQNEAQ. Trimming left V 0 bases short and J 6 bases short, with 12 bases between. CDR3 loop: CASSLALGVANSPLHF. The CDR3 DNA sequence: TGTGCCAGCAGCTTAGCGCTCGGGGTAGCTAATTCACCCCTCCACTTT.

J is TRBJ1-4 and V is TRBV11-2, with 11 positions matching TRBD1. Germline CDR1 reads SGHAT; CDR2 reads FQNNGV. V lost 5 bases and J lost 8; bases outside the gene matches: 7. There are 15 residues in the CDR3. The CDR3 spells CASSPRDRGAEKLFF. The CDR3 DNA sequence: TGTGCCAGCAGCCCCCGGGACAGGGGGGCCGAAAAACTGTTTTTT.

This sequence joins TRBV5-5 and TRBJ2-1, with TRBD2 matching 10 bases. CDR3 size: 18 residues. J was trimmed by 0 bases and V by 2 bases; bases with no gene match: 8. Germline CDR1 SGHKS, CDR2 YYEKEE (reference sequence). Written as DNA, the CDR3 is TGTGCCAGCAGCTTCATGGCTAGCGGGGGAAGCTCCTACAATGAGCAGTTCTTC. Translating it yields CASSFMASGGSSYNEQFF.

This chain uses TRBV19 with TRBJ2-5; D uncertain. The length of the CDR3 is 16 residues. Germline V gives CDR1 LNHDA, CDR2 SQIVND (reference sequence). Trimming took off 6 bases at V and 0 bases at J, with 17 bases between the two ends. The CDR3 loop reads CASSHILDTYQETQYF. The CDR3 bases are TGTGCCAGTAGCCACATCCTAGATACTTACCAAGAGACCCAGTACTTC.

This chain connects TRBV2 to TRBJ1-2; 8 bases fit TRBD1. CDR1 is SNHLY, CDR2 FYNNEI, per germline. CDR3 size: 13 residues. V was pared by 11 bases and J by 3 bases, with 8 bases of the junction left unmatched. The CDR3 loop reads CAGEPGGDYGYTF. CDR3 DNA: TGTGCCGGCGAGCCAGGGGGCGACTATGGCTACACCTTC.

This clone was detected once. A junction boundary mismatches the germline segment, possibly from a read error. The CDR3 nucleotides are TGTGCTAGCAGCTTGCCCGGGTTGAACACTGAAGCTTTCTTT. It translates to CASSLPGLNTEAFF. The rearrangement links TRBV7-7 to TRBJ1-1, with unresolved D. CDR3 length: 14 residues. The V gene's germline CDR1 is SSHAT and CDR2 FNYEAQ (reference sequence).

This chain connects TRBV7-2 to TRBJ1-1; D might be TRBD1 (5 bases). Trimming removed 3 bases at V and 2 bases at J, with 10 bases between. CDR3 size: 14 residues. Germline V lookup: CDR1 SGHTA, CDR2 FQGNSA. CDR3 protein: CASSFGGGNTEAFF. CDR3 DNA sequence: TGTGCCAGCAGCTTTGGGGGAGGCAACACTGAAGCTTTCTTT.